This T cell receptor beta chain was profiled in a study of cytomegalovirus exposure and HLA in healthy donors. Overall study findings and caveats: Common viral pathogens seemed, in a later analysis, to connect with several of the most significant clusters.

With respect to this clone: The target antigen is unknown.

Both 60 Vbeta primers and 13 Jbeta primers went into the PCR. Sequenced by immunoSEQ multiplex PCR; TCRdb stores in-frame clones only, minus some. This table has under 200,000 clones, approximately 80% appearing once. CDR1 and CDR2 (germline): KGHSH, LQKENI. V was shortened by 3 bases and J by 5 bases, with 10 bases between the two germline ends. The CDR3 is made up of 13 amino acids. The sequencing sample was made of PBMCs. The TCR comes from a man aged 45-65 years in good health and CMV-seropositive. The chain links TRBV18 to TRBJ2-5; possibly TRBD2 for D (5 bases). The CDR3 loop is CASSPDSTETQYF. As DNA, the CDR3 is TGTGCCAGCTCACCGGACTCTACGGAGACCCAGTACTTC.